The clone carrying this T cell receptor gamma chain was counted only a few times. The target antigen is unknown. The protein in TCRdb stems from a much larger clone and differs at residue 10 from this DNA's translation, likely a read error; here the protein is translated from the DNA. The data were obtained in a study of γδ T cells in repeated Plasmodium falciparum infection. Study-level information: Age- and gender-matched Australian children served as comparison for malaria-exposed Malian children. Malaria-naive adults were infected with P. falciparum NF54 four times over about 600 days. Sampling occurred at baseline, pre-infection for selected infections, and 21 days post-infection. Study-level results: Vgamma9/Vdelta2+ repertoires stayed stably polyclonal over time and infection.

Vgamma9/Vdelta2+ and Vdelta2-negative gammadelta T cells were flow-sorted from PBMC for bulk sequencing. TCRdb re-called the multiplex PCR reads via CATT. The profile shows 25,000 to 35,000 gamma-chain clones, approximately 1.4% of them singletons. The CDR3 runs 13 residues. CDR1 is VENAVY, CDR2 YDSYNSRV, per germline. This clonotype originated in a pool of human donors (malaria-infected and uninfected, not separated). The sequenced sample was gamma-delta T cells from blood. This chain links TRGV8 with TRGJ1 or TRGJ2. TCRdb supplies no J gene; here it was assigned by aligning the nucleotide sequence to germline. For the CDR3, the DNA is TGTGCCACCTGGGATAGTGAATATTATAGGAAACTCTTT. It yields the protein CATWDSEYYRKLF.